Shown below are 10 T cell receptor beta chains from a single sample sequenced in a study of Ad26.COV2.S vaccination and SARS-CoV-2 variants. Treatment here: about 20 received Ad26.COV2.S at low or high dose, single or two shots; several received placebo; per-sample allocation not given. The samples date from day 63 after the first vaccine or placebo injection. The assay was immunoSEQ multiplex PCR, and TCRdb's table has in-frame clones only and misses some. The sample includes some 410,000 clones, about 90% of them seen just once. Sequencing used peripheral blood, obtained in a trial of Ad26.COV2.S vaccine versus placebo. The receptors originated from a person between 18 and 65 years old who received the Ad26.COV2.S COVID-19 vaccine or a placebo.

The chain has TRBV19 and TRBJ1-2; TRBD1 agrees at 9 bases. The CDR3 loop spans 14 amino acids. Germline CDR1 LNHDA, CDR2 SQIVND (reference sequence). The trim removed 3 bases at V and 7 bases at J, leaving 6 bases unmatched. This CDR3 reads CASSMDRGVGGYTF. The CDR3 coding sequence is TGTGCCAGTAGTATGGACAGGGGTGTGGGTGGCTACACCTTC.

CDR3 nucleotides: TGTGCCAGCAGCTTAAAGTCGGGGGATCCCGCAGATACGCAGTATTTT. This translates into CASSLKSGDPADTQYF. The chain uses TRBV5-6 and TRBJ2-3, with D possibly matching TRBD2 (6 bases). Germline CDR1 and CDR2: SGHDT and YYEEEE. Between the trimmed V and J ends, which lost 2 bases and 4 bases, there was a span of 17 bases. CDR3 length: 16 residues.

The gene calls are TRBV29-1 and TRBJ2-3; TRBD2 matches at 13 bases. The V gene end was trimmed by 3 bases and the J gene end by 4 bases; junction bases not matched to a gene: 1. From germline, CDR1 is SQVTM and CDR2 ANQGSEA. This CDR3 is 14 amino acids long. The CDR3 loop is CSVDTSGGADTQYF. CDR3 DNA sequence: TGCAGCGTTGATACTAGCGGGGGGGCAGATACGCAGTATTTT.

The chain employs TRBV6-5 and TRBJ2-7, with D possibly TRBD1 on 5 matching bases. The CDR3 sequence is 16 residues long. The V end was cut by 0 bases, the J end by 1 base, with 13 bases between. Per the germline V gene, CDR1 is MNHEY and CDR2 is SVGAGI. CDR3 sequence reads: CASSYSTAMRSYEQYF. DNA for the CDR3: TGTGCCAGCAGTTACTCGACAGCGATGAGGTCCTACGAGCAGTACTTC.

The chain has TRBV28 and TRBJ2-7; D is possibly TRBD2 (6 bases). The CDR3 runs to 15 residues. V lost 3 bases and J 2 bases, leaving 14 bases between the germline ends. Germline CDR1 MDHEN, CDR2 SYDVKM. The CDR3 DNA reads as TGTGCCAGCAGTTTGGCGGGAAAAGCTACCTACGAGCAGTACTTC. Translating it yields CASSLAGKATYEQYF.

The chain links TRBV18 to TRBJ1-4; D is uncertain. There are 13 residues in the CDR3. The V gene lost 6 bases and the J gene lost 0 bases, with 5 bases spanning the gap. CDR1 and CDR2 (germline): KGHSH, LQKENI. In nucleotides, the CDR3 is TGTGCCAGCTCGTCAGCAACTAATGAAAAACTGTTTTTT. This codes for CASSSATNEKLFF.

The chain joins TRBV28 to TRBJ2-2, with 8 bases fitting TRBD2. Germline CDR1 reads MDHEN; CDR2 reads SYDVKM. The CDR3 extends over 15 amino acids. V shed 4 bases and J 6 bases; nucleotides not matched to a gene: 7. The CDR3 bases are TGTGCCAGCAGTTCTCACGGGGGGGTCGCCGGGGAGCTGTTTTTT. Translation gives CASSSHGGVAGELFF.

The chain employs TRBV7-6 and TRBJ2-2; a weak D match, TRBD2 (6 bases). The CDR3 length is 16 residues. The V gene lost 5 bases and the J gene lost 1 base, with 14 bases spanning the gap. Germline V gene sequence: CDR1 SGHVS, CDR2 FNYEAQ. In DNA form, the CDR3 reads TGTGCCAGCAGCCCCTTTGCGGGGAGGAACACCGGGGAGCTGTTTTTT. Its protein product is CASSPFAGRNTGELFF.

The gene calls are TRBV7-9 and TRBJ2-3, with 12 bases identical to TRBD2. V dropped 7 bases and J dropped 8; count of bases not matched to a gene: 10. Per the germline V gene, CDR1 is SEHNR and CDR2 is FQNEAQ (reference sequence). The CDR3 is 15 amino acids. The DNA for the CDR3 is TGTGCCAGCAACTCCCTAGCGGGGGGGCCCGGTACGCAGTATTTT. Its protein product is CASNSLAGGPGTQYF.

Worth noting for this clone: Other DNA sequences in the same sample also yield this CDR3. The chain combines TRBV4-1 with TRBJ1-4; 7 bases agree with TRBD1. Germline assignment: CDR1 MGHRA and CDR2 YSYEKL. The CDR3 runs to 14 residues. The V segment lost 0 bases and the J segment 8 bases; nucleotides outside the gene matches: 3. The CDR3 bases are TGCGCCAGCAGCCAAGACAGGGGACAGGAAAAACTGTTTTTT. Translation gives CASSQDRGQEKLFF.